This TCR beta chain was observed in a study of shared clonotypes between healthy human individuals. The repertoire was sequenced with immunoSEQ multiplex PCR; TCRdb's copy has only in-frame clones and lacks some. The sample has about 2 million clones, about 94% seen once. Terminally differentiated effector memory CD45RA+ cells were excluded from the naive CD8 cells, which were CD45RO-negative and positively selected for CCR7. The CDR3 has 15 residues. Germline V CDR1 and CDR2: GTSNPN, SVGIG (reference sequence). V dropped 4 bases and J dropped 6 bases, with 16 bases sitting between them. This clonotype was obtained from a man between 18 and 29 years old in good health. Sequencing used naive CD8+ T cells sorted from blood. The chain joins TRBV30 to TRBJ1-6; weak D call: TRBD1 (5 bases). The CDR3 DNA reads as TGTGCCTGGAATAGTGGGGACCGGGCTAATTCACCCCTCCACTTT. This encodes CAWNSGDRANSPLHF.